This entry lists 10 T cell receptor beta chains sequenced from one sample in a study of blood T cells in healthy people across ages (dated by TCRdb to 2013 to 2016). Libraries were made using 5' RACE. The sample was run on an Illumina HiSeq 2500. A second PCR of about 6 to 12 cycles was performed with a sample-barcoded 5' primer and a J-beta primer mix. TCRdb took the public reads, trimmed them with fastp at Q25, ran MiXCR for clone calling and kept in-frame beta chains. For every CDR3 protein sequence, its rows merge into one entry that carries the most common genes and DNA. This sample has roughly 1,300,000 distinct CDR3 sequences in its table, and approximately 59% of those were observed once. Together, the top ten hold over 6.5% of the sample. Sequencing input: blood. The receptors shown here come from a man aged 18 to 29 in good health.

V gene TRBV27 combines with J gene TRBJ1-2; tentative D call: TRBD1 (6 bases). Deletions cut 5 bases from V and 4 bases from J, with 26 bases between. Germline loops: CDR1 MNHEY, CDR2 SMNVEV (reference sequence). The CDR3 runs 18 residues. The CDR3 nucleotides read TGTGCCAGCAGTCCAAGGGGTGGGGGGCGGGTTGGCGTCTATGGCTACACCTTC. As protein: CASSPRGGGRVGVYGYTF.

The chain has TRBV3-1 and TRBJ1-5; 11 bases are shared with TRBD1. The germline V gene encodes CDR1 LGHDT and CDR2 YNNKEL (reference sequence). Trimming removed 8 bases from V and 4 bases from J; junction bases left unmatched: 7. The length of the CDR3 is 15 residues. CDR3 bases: TGTGCCAGCTGCAGGGGGACAGGGGGAAATCAGCCCCAGCATTTT. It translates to CASCRGTGGNQPQHF. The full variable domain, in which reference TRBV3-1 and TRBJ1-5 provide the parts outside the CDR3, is DTAVSQTPKYLVTQMGNDKSIKCEQNLGHDTMYWYKQDSKKFLKIMFSYNNKELIINETVPNRFSPKSPDKAHLNLHINSLELGDSAVYFCASCRGTGGNQPQHFGDGTRLSIL.

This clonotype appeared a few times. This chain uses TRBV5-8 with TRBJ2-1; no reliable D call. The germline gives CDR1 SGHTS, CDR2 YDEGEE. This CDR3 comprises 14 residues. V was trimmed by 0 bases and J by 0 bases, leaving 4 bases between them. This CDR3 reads CASSLVASYNEQFF. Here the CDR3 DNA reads TGTGCCAGCAGCTTGGTGGCCTCCTACAATGAGCAGTTCTTC. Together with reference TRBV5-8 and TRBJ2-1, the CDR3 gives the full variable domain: EAGVTQSPTHLIKTRGQQATLRCSPISGHTSVYWYQQALGLGLQFLLWYDEGEERNRGNFPPRFSGRQFPNYSSELNVNALELEDSALYLCASSLVASYNEQFFGPGTRLTVL.

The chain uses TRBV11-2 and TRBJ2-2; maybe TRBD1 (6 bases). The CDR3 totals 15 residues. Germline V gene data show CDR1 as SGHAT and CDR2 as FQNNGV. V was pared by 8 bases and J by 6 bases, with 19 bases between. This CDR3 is CASLYPRDKSGELFF. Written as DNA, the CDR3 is TGTGCCAGCCTTTATCCCAGGGACAAGTCCGGGGAGCTGTTTTTT.

CDR3 sequence reads: CASSYSPRTPSGTQYF. The CDR3 DNA sequence: TGTGCCAGCAGTTACTCCCCCCGGACCCCTAGTGGGACCCAGTACTTC. The chain links TRBV6-2 or TRBV6-3 to TRBJ2-5; D is uncertain. The CDR3 spans 16 residues. Germline CDR1 and CDR2: MNHEY and SVGEGT. Trimming shortened V by 0 bases and J by 7 bases, and 18 bases separated the two germline ends.

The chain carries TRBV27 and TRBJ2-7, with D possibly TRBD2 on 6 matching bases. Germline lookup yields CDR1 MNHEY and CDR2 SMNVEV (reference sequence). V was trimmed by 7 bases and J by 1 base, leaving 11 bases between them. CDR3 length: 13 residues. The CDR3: CASKGTVSYEQYF. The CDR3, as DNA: TGTGCCAGCAAAGGGACTGTTTCCTACGAGCAGTACTTC.

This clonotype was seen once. CDR3 amino acids: CASSQSSGPASEKLFF. CDR3 sequence (DNA): TGCGCCAGCAGCCAATCGTCGGGGCCGGCGAGTGAAAAACTGTTTTTT. The chain uses TRBV4-1 and TRBJ1-4, with D possibly matching TRBD1 (5 bases). CDR1 and CDR2 (germline): MGHRA, YSYEKL. This CDR3 contains 16 residues. Trimming shortened V by 2 bases and J by 7 bases, and 17 bases separated the two germline ends.

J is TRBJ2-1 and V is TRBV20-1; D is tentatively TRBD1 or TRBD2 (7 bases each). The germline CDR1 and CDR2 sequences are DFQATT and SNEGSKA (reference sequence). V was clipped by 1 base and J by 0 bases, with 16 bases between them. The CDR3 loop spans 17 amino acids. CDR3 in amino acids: CSARGDSGTSSYNEQFF. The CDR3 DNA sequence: TGCAGTGCTAGAGGGGACAGCGGGACTTCCTCCTACAATGAGCAGTTCTTC.

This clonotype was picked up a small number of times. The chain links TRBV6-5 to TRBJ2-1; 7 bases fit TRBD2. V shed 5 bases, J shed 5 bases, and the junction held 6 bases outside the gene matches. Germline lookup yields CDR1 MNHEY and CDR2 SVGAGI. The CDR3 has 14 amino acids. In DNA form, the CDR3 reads TGTGCCAGCAGTCCCACTAGCGACCACAATGAGCAGTTCTTC. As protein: CASSPTSDHNEQFF.

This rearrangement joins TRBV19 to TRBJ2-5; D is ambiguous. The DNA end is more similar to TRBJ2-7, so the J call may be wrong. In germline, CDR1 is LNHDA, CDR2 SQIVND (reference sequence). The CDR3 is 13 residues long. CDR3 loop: CASRDDLSYEQYF. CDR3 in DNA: TGTGCCAGTCGAGACGATCTCTCATACGAGCAGTACTTC.